This T cell receptor beta chain was identified during a study of blood T cell repertoires in COVID-19. TCRdb's table, derived via immunoSEQ multiplex PCR, lists solely in-frame clones and lacks some. Of around 130,000 clones listed, about 90% were seen once; the top ten hold roughly 9.6%. The germline V gene encodes CDR1 SNHLY and CDR2 FYNNEI. This CDR3 has 15 amino acids. V was clipped by 6 bases and J by 4 bases, with 18 bases between them. This clonotype was sampled from a woman older than 75 with acute or convalescent COVID-19. V is TRBV2 and J is TRBJ1-2; tentative D call: TRBD1 (6 bases). Material for sequencing was peripheral blood. CDR3 coding DNA: TGTGCCAGCAGAGAGGAACCGGGACACATCTATGGCTACACCTTC. Translation gives CASREEPGHIYGYTF.